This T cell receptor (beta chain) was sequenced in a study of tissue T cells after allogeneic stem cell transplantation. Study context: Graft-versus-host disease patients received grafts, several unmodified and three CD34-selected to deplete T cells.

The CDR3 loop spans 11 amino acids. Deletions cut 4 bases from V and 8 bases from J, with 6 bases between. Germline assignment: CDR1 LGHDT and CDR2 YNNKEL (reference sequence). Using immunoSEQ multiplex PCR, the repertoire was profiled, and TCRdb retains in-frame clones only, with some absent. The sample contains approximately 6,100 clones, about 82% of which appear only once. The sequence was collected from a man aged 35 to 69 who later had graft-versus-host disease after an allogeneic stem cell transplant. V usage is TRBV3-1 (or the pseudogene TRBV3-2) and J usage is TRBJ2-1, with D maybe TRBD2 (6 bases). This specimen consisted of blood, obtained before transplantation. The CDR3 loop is CASSPGDEQFF. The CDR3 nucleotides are TGTGCCAGCAGCCCGGGAGATGAGCAGTTCTTC.